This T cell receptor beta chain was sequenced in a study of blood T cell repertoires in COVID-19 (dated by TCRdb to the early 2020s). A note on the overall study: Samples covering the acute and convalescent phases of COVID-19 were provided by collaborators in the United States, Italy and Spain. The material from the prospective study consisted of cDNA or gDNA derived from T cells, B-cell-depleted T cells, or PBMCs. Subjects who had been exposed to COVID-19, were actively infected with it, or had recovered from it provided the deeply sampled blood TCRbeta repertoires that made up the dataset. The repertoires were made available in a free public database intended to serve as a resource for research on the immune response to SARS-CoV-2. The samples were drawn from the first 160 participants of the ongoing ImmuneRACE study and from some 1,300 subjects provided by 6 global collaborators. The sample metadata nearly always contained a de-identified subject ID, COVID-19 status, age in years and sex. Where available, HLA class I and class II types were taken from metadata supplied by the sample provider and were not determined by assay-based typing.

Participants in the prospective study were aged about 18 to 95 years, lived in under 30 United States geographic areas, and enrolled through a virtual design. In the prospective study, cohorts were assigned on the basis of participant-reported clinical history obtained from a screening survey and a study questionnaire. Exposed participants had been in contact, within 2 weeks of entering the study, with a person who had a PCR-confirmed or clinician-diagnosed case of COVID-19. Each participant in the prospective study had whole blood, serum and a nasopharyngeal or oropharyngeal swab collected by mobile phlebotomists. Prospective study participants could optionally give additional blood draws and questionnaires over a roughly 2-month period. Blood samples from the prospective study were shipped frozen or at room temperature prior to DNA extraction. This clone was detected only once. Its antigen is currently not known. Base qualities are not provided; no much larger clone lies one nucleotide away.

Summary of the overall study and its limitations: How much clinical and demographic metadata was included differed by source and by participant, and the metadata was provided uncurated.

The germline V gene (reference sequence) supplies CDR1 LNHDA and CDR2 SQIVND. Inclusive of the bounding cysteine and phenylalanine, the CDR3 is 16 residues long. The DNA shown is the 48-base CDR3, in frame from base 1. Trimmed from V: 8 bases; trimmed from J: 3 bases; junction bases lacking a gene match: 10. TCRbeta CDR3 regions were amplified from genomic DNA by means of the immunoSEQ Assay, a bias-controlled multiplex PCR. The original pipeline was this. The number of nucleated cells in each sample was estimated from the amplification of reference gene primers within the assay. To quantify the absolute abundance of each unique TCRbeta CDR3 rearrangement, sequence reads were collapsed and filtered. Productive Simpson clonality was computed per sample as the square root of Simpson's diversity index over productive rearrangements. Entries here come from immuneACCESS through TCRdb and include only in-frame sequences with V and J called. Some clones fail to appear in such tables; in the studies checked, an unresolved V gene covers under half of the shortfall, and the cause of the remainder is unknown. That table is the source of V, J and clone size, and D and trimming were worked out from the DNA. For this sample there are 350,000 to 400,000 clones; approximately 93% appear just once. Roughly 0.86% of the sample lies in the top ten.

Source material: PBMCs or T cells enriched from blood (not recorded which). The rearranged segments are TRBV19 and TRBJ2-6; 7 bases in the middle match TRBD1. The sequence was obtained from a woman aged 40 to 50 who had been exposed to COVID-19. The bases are TGTGCCAGTTCGAGGGGGCTGGCTGGTGGGGCCAACGTCCTGACTTTC. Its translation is CASSRGLAGGANVLTF.